The subject of this entry is one T cell receptor (beta chain). The target antigen is unknown. Sequencing targeted expressed TCRB transcripts, as all isolated RNA had been reverse transcribed. Method: immunoSEQ multiplex PCR; TCRdb's copy keeps in-frame clones and lacks some. The table has roughly 45,000 clones, approximately 49% seen once. This entry is derived from a study of beta chain features in type 1 diabetes. Study-level results: Across patients, naive, central memory and Treg TCRB repertoires exhibited apparently greater similarity than was observed across healthy donors. For type 1 diabetes patients, VDJ junctions showed fewer insertions and more deletions.

The germline gives CDR1 KGHSH, CDR2 LQKENI. Trimming cost V 8 bases and J 0 bases, with 14 bases left between them. The CDR3 is 15 amino acids. Averaging approximately 0.11 L, one heparinised blood draw came from each individual donor. The authors sorted CD4+ naive, central memory, regulatory and stem cell-like memory cells via CD45RO/CCR7/CD25/CD127/CD95/CD27. Sequencing used stem cell memory CD4+ T cells from blood. The receptor comes from a woman in her twenties or thirties in good health. V usage is TRBV18 and J usage is TRBJ2-1; D possibly corresponds to TRBD2 (6 bases). CDR3 DNA sequence: TGTGCCAGCCTAAGCGGGCAGAGCTCCTACAATGAGCAGTTCTTC. Residues: CASLSGQSSYNEQFF.